Below, 8 T cell receptor beta chains from the same sample are listed, as sequenced in a study of CD8 T cells in Susac syndrome. RNA in amounts of roughly 0.5 to 1 ug was reverse transcribed with random hexamers. TCRdb independently ran MiXCR on the immunoSEQ multiplex PCR reads; one entry per CDR3 protein. The sample contains fewer than 150,000 distinct CDR3 sequences, just under 95% of which appear only once. What was sequenced was CD8+ T cells from PBMCs. These receptors all stem from a human donor with Susac syndrome.

V and J are TRBV9 and TRBJ2-2; D may correspond to TRBD1 or TRBD2 (5 bases each). CDR1 is SGDLS, CDR2 YYNGEE, per germline. The V gene lost 7 bases and the J gene lost 4 bases, with 11 bases spanning the gap. The CDR3 extends over 13 amino acids. The CDR3 bases are TGTGCCAGCGAGGGGTCGAGCACCGGGGAGCTGTTTTTT. Translating it yields CASEGSSTGELFF.

The genes are TRBV4-1 and TRBJ2-7; D not resolved. The CDR3 sequence is 15 residues long. Germline-derived CDR1 and CDR2 are MGHRA and YSYEKL. Trimming removed 0 bases at V and 2 bases at J, with 11 bases between. The CDR3 DNA is TGCGCCAGCAGCCAAGATCCGGGCAGTCCCTACGAGCAGTACTTC. It translates to CASSQDPGSPYEQYF.

The chain couples TRBV7-8 to TRBJ2-7; unclear D gene. The germline CDR1 and CDR2 sequences are SGHVS and FQNEAQ. This CDR3 is 12 amino acids long. The ends were cut back, 0 bases at V and 4 bases at J, with 4 bases in the middle. The CDR3 is CASSLAEYEQYF. CDR3 DNA sequence: TGTGCCAGCAGCTTAGCCGAGTACGAGCAGTACTTC.

The sample holds one count of this clonotype. The chain couples TRBV11-2 to TRBJ1-5; no definite D call. The germline V gene encodes CDR1 SGHAT and CDR2 FQNNGV. The CDR3 is made up of 16 amino acids. V gave up 7 bases and J gave up 0 bases, with 16 bases separating them. In DNA, the CDR3 is TGTGCCAGCACCAATGGCACACCTTATAGCAATCAGCCCCAGCATTTT. It codes for CASTNGTPYSNQPQHF.

The CDR3 loop reads CASSSQAGDTQYF. CDR3 nucleotide sequence: TGTGCCAGCAGCTCACAGGCCGGGGATACGCAGTATTTT. The gene calls are TRBV5-6 and TRBJ2-3, with D possibly TRBD1 on 5 matching bases. The CDR3 spans 13 residues. Germline loops: CDR1 SGHDT, CDR2 YYEEEE. V was shortened by 3 bases and J by 6 bases, with 11 bases between the two germline ends.

This clonotype was recorded once. The chain has TRBV7-2 and TRBJ2-4; a weak D match, TRBD1 (6 bases). The CDR3 contains 14 residues. Trimming removed 11 bases from V and 5 bases from J, with 19 bases in between. Germline lookup yields CDR1 SGHTA and CDR2 FQGNSA. The CDR3 bases are TGTGCCCCCCAGGGGAGAGGGGGAGAAAACATTCAGTACTTC. The encoded protein is CAPQGRGGENIQYF.

CDR3 residues: CASSLAGPLTEAFF. The CDR3 bases are TGTGCCAGCAGCTTGGCCGGGCCCCTAACTGAAGCTTTCTTT. The V call is TRBV5-4, the J call TRBJ1-1; D unresolved. From germline, CDR1 is SGHNT and CDR2 YYREEE (reference sequence). V lost 0 bases, J lost 5 bases, and 11 bases lay in between. The CDR3 consists of 14 residues.

The chain has TRBV20-1 and TRBJ1-1, with TRBD1 identical over 7 bases. J gave up 4 bases and V 4 bases, and 15 bases lay outside the gene matches. CDR3 length: 16 residues. The germline CDR1 and CDR2 sequences are DFQATT and SNEGSKA (reference sequence). The CDR3 DNA reads TGCAGTGCTATTCCCGATTATACAGGGGCGCTCACTGAAGCTTTCTTT. Protein: CSAIPDYTGALTEAFF.